These 28 T cell receptor beta chains originate from one sample sequenced in a study of T cells in Graves' hyperthyroidism and ophthalmopathy. TCR beta CDR3 regions were amplified from RNA. Carried out on the TCR CDR3, a first-round RT-PCR used the HTBI primer set. TCRdb fed the multiplex PCR reads into MiXCR, producing one record per CDR3 protein. The sample has roughly 150,000 distinct CDR3 sequences; 9.4% are singletons. Sequencing was performed on blood. The origin of the receptors is a woman aged 18-29 years with Graves' hyperthyroidism that later progressed to Graves' ophthalmopathy.

Remarks on this clonotype: Just one base apart from a much larger clone, this may be a read error. The chain uses TRBV30 and TRBJ2-1; 7 bases are a match to TRBD2. J lost 8 bases, V lost 5 bases, and 15 bases had no gene match. CDR3 size: 15 residues. Germline V CDR1 and CDR2: GTSNPN, SVGIG (reference sequence). The CDR3 sequence is CAWGLGGGGGDEQFF. CDR3 DNA sequence: TGTGCCTGGGGTCTTGGGGGGGGAGGAGGGGATGAGCAGTTCTTC.

This clonotype was recorded a few times. The chain links TRBV19 to TRBJ2-5, with 11 bases identical to TRBD2. J lost 2 bases, V lost 7 bases, and 6 bases had no gene match. This CDR3 has 15 amino acids. Germline CDR1 reads LNHDA; CDR2 reads SQIVND (reference sequence). CDR3 amino acids: CASTASGGFQETQYF. DNA for the CDR3: TGTGCCAGTACCGCTAGCGGGGGGTTTCAAGAGACCCAGTACTTC.

This clonotype was observed many times. The V and J genes are TRBV30 and TRBJ2-2; 7 bases agree with TRBD2. Losses at the gene ends were 0 bases for V and 1 base for J; bases not matched to a gene: 8. From germline, CDR1 is GTSNPN and CDR2 SVGIG (reference sequence). The CDR3 is made up of 17 amino acids. CDR3 region: CAWSVRAGVGNTGELFF. DNA of the CDR3: TGTGCCTGGAGTGTAAGGGCGGGAGTGGGGAACACCGGGGAGCTGTTTTTT.

The chain uses TRBV28 and TRBJ1-2, with 7 bases lining up with TRBD1. V trimming: 6 bases; J trimming: 3 bases; junction bases outside the gene matches: 7. Per the germline V gene, CDR1 is MDHEN and CDR2 is SYDVKM. This CDR3 is built from 14 residues. The CDR3 DNA follows: TGTGCCAGCAGAGGGGACAGTCTGGACTATGGCTACACCTTC. Protein: CASRGDSLDYGYTF.

V is TRBV3-1 and J is TRBJ2-1; 9 bases map to TRBD1. Germline values: CDR1 LGHDT, CDR2 YNNKEL (reference sequence). V lost 1 base to trimming and J lost 6 bases; unmatched junction nucleotides: 10. The CDR3 covers 17 residues. The CDR3 loop reads CASSQGRSGQGVNEQFF. The CDR3 DNA reads TGTGCCAGCAGCCAAGGACGATCGGGACAGGGAGTCAATGAGCAGTTCTTC.

The table lists this clonotype with many counts. This chain connects TRBV30 to TRBJ2-5; 9 nucleotides agree with TRBD2. The CDR3 runs 16 residues. The germline CDR1 and CDR2 sequences are GTSNPN and SVGIG (reference sequence). The junction had 6 bases not matched to a gene; V was cut back by 0 bases and J by 1 base. The CDR3 DNA reads as TGTGCCTGGAGTGTAGCTAGGACTAGCGCCCAAGAGACCCAGTACTTC. Its protein is CAWSVARTSAQETQYF.

This clonotype was recorded a few times. The chain combines TRBV27 with TRBJ2-5; possible D gene TRBD2, 7 bases. The V end lost 4 bases, the J end lost 5 bases, and 26 bases lay between the germline ends. This CDR3 spans 18 amino acids. In germline, CDR1 is MNHEY, CDR2 SMNVEV (reference sequence). This chain's CDR3 is CASSSWGGAGGRGETQYF. CDR3 DNA: TGTGCCAGCAGTTCTTGGGGGGGGGCTGGGGGCCGGGGGGAGACCCAGTACTTC.

This clonotype was found many times. V gene TRBV28 combines with J gene TRBJ2-5, with D unclear. Germline assignment: CDR1 MDHEN and CDR2 SYDVKM. Trimming pared 7 bases from V and 2 bases from J, leaving 5 bases between. This CDR3 is built from 11 residues. The CDR3 is CASTSQETQYF. DNA for the CDR3: TGTGCCAGCACGTCTCAAGAGACCCAGTACTTC.

This clonotype was recorded once. This chain joins TRBV2 and TRBJ2-1, with 12 bases aligning to TRBD1. J lost 5 bases, V lost 2 bases, and 7 bases had no gene match. The CDR3 runs to 17 residues. Germline V gene sequence: CDR1 SNHLY, CDR2 FYNNEI. This chain's CDR3 is CASSETAGTGGHNEQFF. DNA of the CDR3: TGTGCCAGCAGTGAAACTGCCGGGACAGGGGGCCACAATGAGCAGTTCTTC. Full variable domain (rest looked up from reference TRBV2 and TRBJ2-1): EPEVTQTPSHQVTQMGQEVILRCVPISNHLYFYWYRQILGQKVEFLVSFYNNEISEKSEIFDDQFSVERPDGSNFTLKIRSTKLEDSAMYFCASSETAGTGGHNEQFFGPGTRLTVL.

This clonotype was found many times. The chain is built from TRBV27 and TRBJ2-7, with a possible D match to TRBD1 (6 bases). Germline V gene data show CDR1 as MNHEY and CDR2 as SMNVEV (reference sequence). The CDR3 contains 16 residues. The germline V and J ends were trimmed by 7 bases and 2 bases, with 21 bases remaining between them. The CDR3 reads CASTPSMGQRPYEQYF. The CDR3 nucleotides read TGTGCCAGCACCCCGTCGATGGGACAAAGGCCCTACGAGCAGTACTTC.

This clonotype was found many times. V and J are TRBV7-9 and TRBJ1-6; D is undetermined. V gave up 3 bases and J gave up 0 bases, with 6 bases separating them. Germline loops: CDR1 SEHNR, CDR2 FQNEAQ (reference sequence). The CDR3 contains 15 residues. The CDR3 protein is CASSLMGSYNSPLHF. The CDR3 nucleotides read TGTGCCAGCAGCTTGATGGGCTCCTATAATTCACCCCTCCACTTT.

This clonotype has more than one count but fewer than ten. The chain couples TRBV25-1 to TRBJ2-4, with TRBD1 identical over 9 bases. Per germline, CDR1 MGHDK and CDR2 SYGVNS. J lost 7 bases, V lost 2 bases, and 0 bases had no gene match. The CDR3 length is 13 residues. CDR3 sequence: CASSEGQGNIQYF. The CDR3 DNA follows: TGTGCCAGCAGTGAAGGACAGGGGAACATTCAGTACTTC. The variable domain in full, completed from reference TRBV25-1 and TRBJ2-4, reads EADIYQTPRYLVIGTGKKITLECSQTMGHDKMYWYQQDPGMELHLIHYSYGVNSTEKGDLSSESTVSRIRTEHFPLTLESARPSHTSQYLCASSEGQGNIQYFGAGTRLSVL.

The chain is built from TRBV6-1 and TRBJ2-1; 12 bases align to TRBD1. The V gene end was trimmed by 3 bases and the J gene end by 9 bases; junction bases not matched to a gene: 6. The CDR3 has 15 amino acids. Germline values: CDR1 MNHNS, CDR2 SASEGT. The CDR3 region is CASSDPGTGGVEQFF. CDR3 nucleotide sequence: TGTGCCAGCAGTGATCCCGGGACAGGGGGCGTTGAGCAGTTCTTC.

This clonotype was recorded at least ten times. The chain combines TRBV6-1 with TRBJ1-1, with 11 positions matching TRBD1. V was pared by 5 bases and J by 1 base, with 3 bases of the junction left unmatched. Per germline, CDR1 MNHNS and CDR2 SASEGT. The CDR3 spans 15 residues. The CDR3 reads CASSPGQGANTEAFF. CDR3 DNA: TGTGCCAGCAGTCCAGGACAGGGGGCGAACACTGAAGCTTTCTTT.

This clonotype occurred a few times. J is TRBJ2-7 and V is TRBV29-1, with TRBD2 matching over 10 bases. In germline, CDR1 is SQVTM, CDR2 ANQGSEA. The CDR3 has 14 residues. V was clipped by 2 bases and J by 0 bases; unmatched bases: 1. CDR3 nucleotides: TGCAGCGTTGAACTAGCGGGGGCCTCCTACGAGCAGTACTTC. It yields the protein CSVELAGASYEQYF.

This clonotype was seen only a few times. The chain recombines TRBV6-1 with TRBJ2-7; maybe TRBD2 (5 bases). The CDR3 totals 13 residues. V was shortened by 6 bases and J by 4 bases, with 13 bases between the two germline ends. Germline CDR1 is MNHNS and CDR2 is SASEGT. The chain's CDR3 is CASRAVGRYEQYF. CDR3 DNA sequence: TGTGCCAGCAGGGCGGTTGGGAGATACGAGCAGTACTTC.

Ten or more counts support this clonotype. The chain uses TRBV12-3 or TRBV12-4 and TRBJ2-2; D is possibly TRBD2 (6 bases). V was pared by 2 bases and J by 11 bases, with 9 bases between. The CDR3 covers 12 residues. CDR3 amino acids: CASSLLRGELFF. CDR3 nucleotide sequence: TGTGCCAGCAGTTTACTGCGGGGAGAGCTGTTTTTT.

This clonotype was picked up many times. The V gene is TRBV12-3 or TRBV12-4, the J gene TRBJ2-3; D is undetermined. The CDR3 covers 16 residues. V gave up 0 bases and J gave up 0 bases, with 10 bases separating them. DNA of the CDR3: TGTGCCAGCAGTTTAGCGCTGTCGACTAGCACAGATACGCAGTATTTT. It is translated as CASSLALSTSTDTQYF.

There are a few counts of this clonotype. V and J are TRBV11-2 and TRBJ1-6; D gene unclear. V was pared by 5 bases and J by 11 bases, with 16 bases between. The CDR3 length is 14 residues. CDR1 is SGHAT and CDR2 is FQNNGV in the germline V gene. CDR3 residues: CASSVRMGNPPLHF. The DNA of the CDR3 is TGTGCCAGCAGCGTGAGAATGGGGAATCCACCCCTCCACTTT.

The count of this clonotype is one. V and J are TRBV2 and TRBJ2-7; tentative D call: TRBD1 (6 bases). The germline V and J ends were trimmed by 0 bases and 1 base, with 16 bases remaining between them. The length of the CDR3 is 17 residues. Germline V gives CDR1 SNHLY, CDR2 FYNNEI. CDR3 coding DNA: TGTGCCAGCAGTGAAGCGCACGACAGGAGCATTTCCTACGAGCAGTACTTC. This gives the protein CASSEAHDRSISYEQYF.

This chain connects TRBV5-6 to TRBJ1-1; no clear D gene. The CDR3 loop spans 13 amino acids. Germline CDR1 and CDR2: SGHDT and YYEEEE. V was pared by 0 bases and J by 7 bases, with 10 bases between. The CDR3 region has the DNA TGTGCCAGCAGCTTGGGTGCTGGGAATGAAGCTTTCTTT. It yields the protein CASSLGAGNEAFF.

Concerning this clonotype itself: A much larger clonotype is one base distant, so this may be a read error. The chain recombines TRBV19 with TRBJ2-2; TRBD1 aligns across 11 bases. Germline CDR1 and CDR2: LNHDA and SQIVND (reference sequence). The CDR3 has 13 amino acids. Trimming took 6 bases from V and 6 from J; bases not matched to a gene: 0. The CDR3: CASRGQGAGELFF. Written as DNA, the CDR3 is TGTGCCAGTAGGGGACAGGGGGCCGGGGAGCTGTTTTTT.

The CDR3 loop is CASTSRDTNYEQYF. The CDR3 DNA reads TGTGCCAGCACCTCCCGGGACACCAACTACGAGCAGTACTTC. This chain connects TRBV6-2 or TRBV6-3 to TRBJ2-7; D perhaps matches TRBD1 (6 bases). V lost 7 bases and J 3 bases, leaving 16 bases between the germline ends. The CDR3 consists of 14 residues. Germline V gene data show CDR1 as MNHEY and CDR2 as SVGEGT.

This clonotype came up many times. V and J are TRBV19 and TRBJ1-5; D call uncertain. V shed 2 bases and J shed 3 bases, with 11 bases lying between them. CDR3 length equals 15 residues. CDR1 and CDR2 from the germline V gene are LNHDA and SQIVND (reference sequence). CDR3 sequence reads: CASSIIGQYNQPQHF. CDR3 coding DNA: TGTGCCAGTAGTATAATTGGTCAGTACAATCAGCCCCAGCATTTT.

This clonotype occurred many times. The J gene is TRBJ1-2, the V gene TRBV12-3 or TRBV12-4; D remains ambiguous. The CDR3 length is 12 residues. Trimming took 2 bases from V and 8 from J, leaving 9 bases between them. The CDR3 coding sequence is TGTGCCAGCAGTTTACCGGGCCGCGGCTACACCTTC. It specifies CASSLPGRGYTF.

This clonotype was seen many times. This rearrangement joins TRBV7-9 to TRBJ2-1; tentative D call: TRBD1 (5 bases). CDR3 length equals 15 residues. Between the trimmed V and J ends, which lost 1 base and 3 bases, there was a span of 10 bases. Germline CDR1 and CDR2: SEHNR and FQNEAQ (reference sequence). CDR3 amino acids: CASSLVQGHYNEQFF. Here the CDR3 DNA reads TGTGCCAGCAGCTTAGTCCAGGGTCACTACAATGAGCAGTTCTTC.

This clonotype was counted many times. The gene calls are TRBV30 and TRBJ2-7; TRBD1 matches 10 bases. V shed 4 bases and J 9 bases; nucleotides not matched to a gene: 9. Germline CDR1 is GTSNPN and CDR2 is SVGIG (reference sequence). This CDR3 comprises 13 residues. DNA for the CDR3: TGTGCCTGGACCGCGGACAGGGGGAGGGTGCAGTACTTC. Its translation: CAWTADRGRVQYF. Supplemented by reference TRBV30 and TRBJ2-7, the full variable domain reads SQTIHQWPATLVQPVGSPLSLECTVEGTSNPNLYWYRQAAGRGLQLLFYSVGIGQISSEVPQNLSASRPQDRQFILSSKKLLLSDSGFYLCAWTADRGRVQYFGPGTRLTVT.

This clonotype occurred many times. V is TRBV28 and J is TRBJ2-7; 10 bases line up with TRBD2. Germline V gene lookup returns CDR1 MDHEN and CDR2 SYDVKM. V lost 4 bases to trimming and J lost 7 bases; unmatched junction nucleotides: 10. The CDR3 is 15 residues long. This CDR3 reads CASSSSIAGGGEQYF. The CDR3, as DNA: TGTGCCAGCAGTTCCTCAATAGCGGGGGGTGGGGAGCAGTACTTC.